This TCR beta chain appears in the sequencing data of a study of CD8 T cells in ankylosing spondylitis. TCR beta libraries were made by quantitative 5'-RACE with molecular barcodes. A single record per CDR3 protein comes from TCRdb applying MiXCR to the 5' RACE reads. This sample yields a few hundred thousand distinct CDR3 sequences, of which less than 25% are seen a single time; roughly 3.4% belongs to the top ten. This clonotype has ten or more counts. Its antigen is undetermined. Findings and caveats of the study: According to the report, clones linked to the disease were significantly enriched in matched synovial fluid samples taken from ankylosing spondylitis patients. Ankylosing spondylitis blood appeared to carry a characteristic TCR beta motif of seven to nine highly homologous variants. Before this, some motif variants had been reported in reactive arthritis synovial fluid and blood.

The specimen sequenced was blood, either unsorted or a sorted T cell fraction (not recorded which). This clonotype originated in a female donor with ankylosing spondylitis or in good health (not recorded which).

The CDR3 region is CSAERTSGRAVETQYF. For the CDR3, the DNA is TGCAGCGCCGAACGGACTAGCGGGAGGGCGGTGGAGACCCAGTACTTC. The chain joins TRBV29-1 to TRBJ2-5; 15 positions match TRBD2. The germline V gene encodes CDR1 SQVTM and CDR2 ANQGSEA. CDR3 length: 16 amino acids. Trimming at V came to 7 bases and at J to 5 bases, leaving 11 bases not matched to a gene.